This record looks at one T cell receptor (beta chain) sequence and its context. The data were obtained in a study of post-analysis software for immune sequencing data. The CDR3 loop spans 16 amino acids. The ends were cut back, 0 bases at V and 6 bases at J, with 14 bases in the middle. The germline V gene encodes CDR1 SGHNT and CDR2 YENEEA. Incorporated into the TCR beta cDNA libraries were unique molecular identifiers, which served to reduce PCR and sequencing biases. TCRdb analysed the PCR reads with MiXCR anew, one entry per CDR3 protein. The sample has roughly 160,000 distinct CDR3 sequences; 35% to 40% are singletons.

This TCR was recovered from a girl aged 10 to 17 with multiple sclerosis. The source material was blood, sampled after autologous hematopoietic stem cell transplantation. The rearrangement uses TRBV11-3 and TRBJ2-2; D possibly corresponds to TRBD2 (6 bases). The CDR3 protein is CASSLDGFLAPGELFF. Written as DNA, the CDR3 is TGTGCCAGCAGCTTAGATGGGTTCCTAGCGCCCGGGGAGCTGTTTTTT.